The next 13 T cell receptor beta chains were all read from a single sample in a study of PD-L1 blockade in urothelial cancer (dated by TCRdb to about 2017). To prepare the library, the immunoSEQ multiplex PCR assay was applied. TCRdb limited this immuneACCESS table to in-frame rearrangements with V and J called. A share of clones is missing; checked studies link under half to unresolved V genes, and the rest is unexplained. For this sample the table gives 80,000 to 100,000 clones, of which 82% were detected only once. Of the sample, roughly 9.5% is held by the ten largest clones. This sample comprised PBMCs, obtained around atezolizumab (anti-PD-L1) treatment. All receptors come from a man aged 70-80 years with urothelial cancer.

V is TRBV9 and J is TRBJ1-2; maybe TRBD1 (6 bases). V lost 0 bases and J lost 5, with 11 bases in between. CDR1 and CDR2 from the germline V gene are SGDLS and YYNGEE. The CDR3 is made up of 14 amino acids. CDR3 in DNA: TGTGCCAGCAGCGTAGCAGGGGATGGTTATGGCTACACCTTC. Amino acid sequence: CASSVAGDGYGYTF.

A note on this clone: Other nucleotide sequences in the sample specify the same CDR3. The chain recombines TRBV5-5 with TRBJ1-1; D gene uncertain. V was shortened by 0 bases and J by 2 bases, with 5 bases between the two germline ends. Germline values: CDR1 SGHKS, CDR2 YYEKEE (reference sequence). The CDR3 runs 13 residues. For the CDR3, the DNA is TGTGCCAGCAGCTTGGCCGGTAACACTGAAGCTTTCTTT. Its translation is CASSLAGNTEAFF.

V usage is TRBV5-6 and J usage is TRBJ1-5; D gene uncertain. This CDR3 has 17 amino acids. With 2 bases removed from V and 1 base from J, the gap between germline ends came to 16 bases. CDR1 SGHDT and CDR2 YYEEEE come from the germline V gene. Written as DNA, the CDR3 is TGTGCCAGCAGCTTACGACGGGGAGGTTTAAGCAATCAGCCCCAGCATTTT. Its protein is CASSLRRGGLSNQPQHF.

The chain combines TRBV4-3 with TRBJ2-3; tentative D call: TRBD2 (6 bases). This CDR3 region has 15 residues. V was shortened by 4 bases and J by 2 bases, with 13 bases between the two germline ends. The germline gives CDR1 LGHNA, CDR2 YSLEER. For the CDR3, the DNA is TGCGCCAGCAGCCTTGTAGGGACTTACACAGATACGCAGTATTTT. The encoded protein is CASSLVGTYTDTQYF.

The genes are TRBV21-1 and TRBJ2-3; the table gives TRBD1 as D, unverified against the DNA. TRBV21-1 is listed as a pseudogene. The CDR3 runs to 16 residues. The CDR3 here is CASSKVEQGAKDTQYF. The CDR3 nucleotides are TGTGCCAGCAGCAAAGTTGAGCAGGGGGCAAAAGATACGCAGTATTTT.

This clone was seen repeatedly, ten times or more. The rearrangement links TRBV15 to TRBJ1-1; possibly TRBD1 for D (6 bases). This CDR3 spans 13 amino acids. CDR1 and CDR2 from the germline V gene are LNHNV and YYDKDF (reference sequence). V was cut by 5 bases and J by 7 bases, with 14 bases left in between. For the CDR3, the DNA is TGTGCCACCAGCGCGGGGGGGCAGGGTGAAGCTTTCTTT. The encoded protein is CATSAGGQGEAFF.

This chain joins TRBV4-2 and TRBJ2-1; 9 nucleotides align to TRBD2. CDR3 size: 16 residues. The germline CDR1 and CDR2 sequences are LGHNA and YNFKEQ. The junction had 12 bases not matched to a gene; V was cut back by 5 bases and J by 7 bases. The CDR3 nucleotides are TGTGCCAGCAGCGGGCTAGCGGGATCCCTTTCGAATGAGCAGTTCTTC. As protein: CASSGLAGSLSNEQFF.

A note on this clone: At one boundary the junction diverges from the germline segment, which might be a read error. The CDR3 DNA sequence: TGTGCTAGCAGCTTAGGTGGGCACCCTCAAGAGACCCAGTACTTC. This gives the protein CASSLGGHPQETQYF. V gene TRBV7-7 combines with J gene TRBJ2-5; D is ambiguous. Germline values: CDR1 SSHAT, CDR2 FNYEAQ (reference sequence). This CDR3 contains 15 residues.

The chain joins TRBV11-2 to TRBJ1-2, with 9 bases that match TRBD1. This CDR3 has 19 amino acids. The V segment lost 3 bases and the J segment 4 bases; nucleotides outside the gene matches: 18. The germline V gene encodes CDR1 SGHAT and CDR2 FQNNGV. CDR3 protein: CASSLSDRGVDLRLYGYTF. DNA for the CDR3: TGTGCCAGCAGCTTGTCGGACAGGGGAGTCGACCTCAGGCTCTATGGCTACACCTTC.

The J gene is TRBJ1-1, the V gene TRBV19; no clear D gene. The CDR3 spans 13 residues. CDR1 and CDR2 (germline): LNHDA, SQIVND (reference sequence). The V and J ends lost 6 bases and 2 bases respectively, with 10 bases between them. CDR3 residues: CASSESGNTEAFF. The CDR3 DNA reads TGTGCCAGTAGCGAGAGCGGAAACACTGAAGCTTTCTTT.

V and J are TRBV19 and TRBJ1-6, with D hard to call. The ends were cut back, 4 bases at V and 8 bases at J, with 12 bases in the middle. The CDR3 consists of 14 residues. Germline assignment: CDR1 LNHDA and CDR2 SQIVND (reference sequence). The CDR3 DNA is TGTGCCAGTAGTACCCAGGTTTACCATTCACCCCTCCACTTT. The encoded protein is CASSTQVYHSPLHF.

The CDR3 loop reads CASNTGLADTQYF. The DNA of the CDR3 is TGTGCCAGCAACACAGGGCTCGCAGATACGCAGTATTTT. The V call is TRBV5-6, the J call TRBJ2-3, with D possibly being TRBD1 (6 bases). The CDR3 is 13 amino acids. The germline gives CDR1 SGHDT, CDR2 YYEEEE. The V end was cut by 6 bases, the J end by 4 bases, with 12 bases between.

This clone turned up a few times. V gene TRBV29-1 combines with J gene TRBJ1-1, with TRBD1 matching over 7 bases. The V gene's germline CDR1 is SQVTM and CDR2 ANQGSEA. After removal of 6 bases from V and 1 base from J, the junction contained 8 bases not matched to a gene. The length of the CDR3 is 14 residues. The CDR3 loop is CSVVRGLPNTEAFF. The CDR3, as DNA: TGCAGCGTCGTTAGGGGGCTTCCGAACACTGAAGCTTTCTTT.